The clone carrying this T cell receptor beta chain was detected a few times. Its target is unknown. This record comes from a study of blood T cells in healthy people across ages. The CDR3 is 16 residues long. Germline V gives CDR1 SGHVS, CDR2 FNYEAQ. Germline trimming cut 5 bases from V and 3 bases from J; bases unmatched to any gene: 7. Study-level points and caveats: Naive CD4+ cells and diversity were both higher in long-lived donors than in aged donors.

Alongside a J-beta primer mix, a sample-barcoded 5' primer served in a second PCR lasting about 7 to 11 cycles. All cDNA molecules were each tagged by a template-switch adaptor with 12 random nucleotides. From the 5' RACE reads, TCRdb called clonotypes with MiXCR, one entry per CDR3 protein. The table includes under 2,000,000 distinct CDR3 sequences, about 50% detected once. Sequencing was done on a sample of blood. The chain recombines TRBV7-6 with TRBJ2-5, with TRBD2 matching over 12 bases. The receptor was derived from a woman between 35 and 50 years old in good health. CDR3 nucleotides: TGTGCCAGCAGCGGTCGACTAGCGGGGGAGAAAGAGACCCAGTACTTC. As protein: CASSGRLAGEKETQYF. The whole variable domain, remainder taken from reference TRBV7-6 and TRBJ2-5, is GAGVSQSPRYKVTKRGQDVALRCDPISGHVSLYWYRQALGQGPEFLTYFNYEAQQDKSGLPNDRFSAERPEGSISTLTIQRTEQRDSAMYRCASSGRLAGEKETQYFGPGTRLLVL.